One and the same sample provided the 7 T cell receptor beta chains below, sequenced in a study of T cell responses to AZD1222 COVID-19 vaccine. The protocol was immunoSEQ multiplex PCR, while the TCRdb copy is restricted to in-frame clones and leaves out a portion. The sample yields about 56,000 clones, 70% to 90% seen once. Here the sequenced sample was peripheral blood, taken on day 0 of AZD1222 vaccination. These receptors were taken from an adult in good health.

This chain uses TRBV7-9 with TRBJ2-3; TRBD2 agrees at 10 bases. The V segment lost 3 bases and the J segment 4 bases; nucleotides outside the gene matches: 1. The V gene's germline CDR1 is SEHNR and CDR2 FQNEAQ (reference sequence). This CDR3 is built from 14 residues. The CDR3 coding sequence is TGTGCCAGCAGCTTCAGCGGGAGGGCAGATACGCAGTATTTT. Translation: CASSFSGRADTQYF.

The chain is built from TRBV27 and TRBJ2-5, with D unresolved. The CDR3 covers 11 residues. The germline V gene encodes CDR1 MNHEY and CDR2 SMNVEV (reference sequence). Trimming cost V 6 bases and J 5 bases, with 7 bases left between them. The CDR3 reads CASRSSETQYF. CDR3 nucleotides: TGTGCCAGCAGGTCCTCCGAGACCCAGTACTTC.

The chain has TRBV5-6 and TRBJ1-6; possibly TRBD1 for D (6 bases). The length of the CDR3 is 17 residues. The V gene lost 1 base and the J gene lost 9 bases, with 20 bases spanning the gap. CDR1 and CDR2 from the germline V gene are SGHDT and YYEEEE. The CDR3 DNA follows: TGTGCCAGCAGCTTGCGAACAGGGAGGGAGCGGCTTTCACCCCTCCACTTT. Translation: CASSLRTGRERLSPLHF.

V usage is TRBV21-1 and J usage is TRBJ1-6. TRBV21-1 is assigned pseudogene status. This CDR3 has 12 residues. The CDR3 nucleotides are TGTGCCAGCAGATTCAGGGTCCGGGACCTCCACTTT. It codes for CASRFRVRDLHF.

The rearrangement links TRBV7-2 to TRBJ1-2; 8 nucleotides match TRBD1. J lost 1 base, V lost 1 base, and 8 bases had no gene match. Germline CDR1 and CDR2: SGHTA and FQGNSA. The CDR3 contains 17 residues. Here the CDR3 DNA reads TGTGCCAGCAGCTTAGGTTGGCAGGGGGCAGTTAACTATGGCTACACCTTC. Encoded protein: CASSLGWQGAVNYGYTF. The whole variable domain, filled in from reference TRBV7-2 and TRBJ1-2, reads GAGVSQSPSNKVTEKGKDVELRCDPISGHTALYWYRQSLGQGLEFLIYFQGNSAPDKSGLPSDRFSAERTGGSVSTLTIQRTQQEDSAVYLCASSLGWQGAVNYGYTFGSGTRLTVV.

This clone was counted once. The chain recombines TRBV2 with TRBJ1-4; D is undetermined. The CDR3 loop spans 15 amino acids. Between the trimmed V and J ends, which lost 5 bases and 1 base, there was a span of 11 bases. In germline, CDR1 is SNHLY, CDR2 FYNNEI. The chain's CDR3 is CASSLGRVTNEKLFF. For the CDR3, the DNA is TGTGCCAGCAGTTTGGGAAGGGTAACTAATGAAAAACTGTTTTTT.

J is TRBJ2-1 and V is TRBV6-5; 9 nucleotides match TRBD2. This CDR3 spans 14 amino acids. V lost 5 bases to trimming and J lost 9 bases; unmatched junction nucleotides: 8. Germline-derived CDR1 and CDR2 are MNHEY and SVGAGI. The CDR3 bases are TGTGCCAGCAGTCCTAGCGGGGAGGGTCGTGAGCAGTTCTTC. Its translation: CASSPSGEGREQFF.